Shown below are 10 T cell receptor beta chains from a single sample sequenced in a study of blood T cell repertoires in COVID-19. Measured with immunoSEQ multiplex PCR; TCRdb has only the in-frame clones, and not every one. The sample records 320,000 or so clones, roughly 84% being singletons. The sequenced material came from PBMCs or T cells enriched from blood (not recorded which). These receptors all stem from a woman between 25 and 40 years old who had recovered from COVID-19.

The chain has TRBV14 and TRBJ2-1; 13 bases agree with TRBD2. The CDR3 runs 17 residues. The trim removed 4 bases at V and 6 bases at J, leaving 9 bases unmatched. In germline, CDR1 is SGHDN, CDR2 FVKESK. CDR3 sequence reads: CASSRTILAGGRNEQFF. For the CDR3, the DNA is TGTGCCAGCAGCCGAACTATACTAGCGGGGGGGCGCAATGAGCAGTTCTTC.

This chain uses TRBV9 with TRBJ2-1; the D gene is possibly TRBD1 (5 bases). CDR1 and CDR2 (germline): SGDLS, YYNGEE. The CDR3 is 18 amino acids. Between the trimmed V and J ends, which lost 0 bases and 4 bases, there was a span of 20 bases. CDR3: CASSVEPGRQGLYNEQFF. Written as DNA, the CDR3 is TGTGCCAGCAGCGTAGAACCCGGGCGGCAGGGTTTATACAATGAGCAGTTCTTC. The full variable domain, rest sourced from reference TRBV9 and TRBJ2-1, is DSGVTQTPKHLITATGQRVTLRCSPRSGDLSVYWYQQSLDQGLQFLIQYYNGEERAKGNILERFSAQQFPDLHSELNLSSLELGDSALYFCASSVEPGRQGLYNEQFFGPGTRLTVL.

The chain has TRBV20-1 and TRBJ1-1; the D is unclear. This CDR3 is built from 13 residues. The V end was cut by 3 bases, the J end by 4 bases, with 12 bases between. Germline-derived CDR1 and CDR2 are DFQATT and SNEGSKA (reference sequence). The CDR3 sequence is CSASRGGITEAFF. CDR3 DNA sequence: TGCAGTGCTAGTCGGGGTGGAATCACTGAAGCTTTCTTT.

V and J are TRBV2 and TRBJ1-6, with a weak D call TRBD1 (5 bases). Trimming removed 5 bases from V and 2 bases from J, with 10 bases in between. This CDR3 is built from 15 residues. Per germline, CDR1 SNHLY and CDR2 FYNNEI. This CDR3 is CASSRQKPYNSPLHF. The CDR3 DNA reads as TGTGCCAGCAGTCGACAGAAGCCCTATAATTCACCCCTCCACTTT.

This chain connects TRBV6-2 or TRBV6-3 to TRBJ2-7, with a possible D match to TRBD1 (5 bases). The CDR3 contains 14 residues. Trimming shortened V by 0 bases and J by 2 bases, and 8 bases separated the two germline ends. Germline values: CDR1 MNHEY, CDR2 SVGEGT. The CDR3 loop is CASSYSGATYEQYF. CDR3 coding DNA: TGTGCCAGCAGTTACTCTGGGGCCACCTACGAGCAGTACTTC.

This clone was recorded once. The chain has TRBV7-2 and TRBJ1-3; possibly TRBD1 for D (6 bases). This CDR3 is built from 15 residues. Trimming removed 5 bases at V and 0 bases at J, with 11 bases between. The germline V gene has CDR1 SGHTA and CDR2 FQGNSA. CDR3 in DNA: TGTGCCAGCAGCCCGACAGGAGCCTCTGGAAACACCATATATTTT. Translating gives CASSPTGASGNTIYF.

Written as DNA, the CDR3 is TGTGCCAGCAGCTTTCGACAGGCCGCCGGTGCGGCTTTCTTT. Amino acids: CASSFRQAAGAAFF. The rearrangement uses TRBV13 and TRBJ1-1; D perhaps matches TRBD1 (6 bases). Trimming took off 3 bases at V and 11 bases at J, with 19 bases between the two ends. The germline gives CDR1 PRHDT, CDR2 FYEKMQ (reference sequence). This CDR3 has 14 amino acids.

DNA for the CDR3: TGCGCCAGCAGCCGATCCACTGGGGGGGCCGACACCGGGGAGCTGTTTTTT. This codes for CASSRSTGGADTGELFF. V gene TRBV4-1 combines with J gene TRBJ2-2; maybe TRBD2 (7 bases). Looked up from germline, CDR1 is MGHRA and CDR2 is YSYEKL. V was trimmed by 4 bases and J by 3 bases, leaving 18 bases between them. The CDR3 covers 17 residues.

The table lists this clone with a few counts. The chain joins TRBV2 to TRBJ1-5, with TRBD1 identical over 7 bases. The CDR3 is made up of 15 amino acids. CDR1 is SNHLY and CDR2 is FYNNEI in the germline V gene. V shed 4 bases and J 5 bases; nucleotides not matched to a gene: 8. Here the CDR3 reads CASSVRAGGYQPQHF. The CDR3 region has the DNA TGTGCCAGCAGTGTGCGGGCAGGGGGGTATCAGCCCCAGCATTTT.

This chain links TRBV5-1 with TRBJ2-7; D not certain. CDR3 length equals 13 residues. V was trimmed by 1 base and J by 5 bases, leaving 10 bases between them. Germline V gives CDR1 SGHRS, CDR2 YFSETQ. The CDR3 reads CASSLWLGDEQYF. The CDR3 region has the DNA TGCGCCAGCAGCTTGTGGCTAGGCGACGAGCAGTACTTC.